This T cell receptor (beta chain) was recorded in a study of OX40 agonist ivuxolimab in advanced cancers. The overall study: Recorded diagnoses for dose-escalation patients were hepatocellular carcinoma, melanoma, renal cell or head and neck cancer. General study findings and limits: CD4+ and CD8+ blood T cells expanded clonally by week 6 at 0.1 to 3.0 mg/kg.

The protocol was immunoSEQ multiplex PCR, while the TCRdb copy is restricted to in-frame clones and leaves out a portion. The table has about 89,000 clones, approximately 90% seen once. Notes on this clone: The target antigen is unknown.

The CDR3 spans 13 residues. J was trimmed by 7 bases and V by 2 bases; bases with no gene match: 4. Germline V gives CDR1 SGHTA, CDR2 FQGNSA. V usage is TRBV7-2 and J usage is TRBJ2-7, with TRBD1 matching 8 bases. The sequence derives from an adult with an advanced solid tumor such as melanoma, head and neck, liver or kidney cancer. The sequences come from CD4+ or CD8+ T cells sorted from blood, collected in a trial of the OX40 agonist ivuxolimab. The CDR3 reads CASSLSGGGEQYF. The CDR3 DNA is TGTGCCAGCAGCTTATCAGGGGGCGGAGAGCAGTACTTC.